A selection of T cell receptor beta chains follows, all from one sample in a study of blood T cells in healthy people across ages. TCRdb analysed the 5' RACE reads with MiXCR anew, one entry per CDR3 protein. This repertoire shows about 1.5 million distinct CDR3 sequences, 35% to 45% found once; its top ten account for roughly 3.7%. Material for sequencing was blood. All receptors come from a woman aged 18-30 years in good health. The CDR3 runs from the conserved cysteine through the conserved F or W. The D gene is left open where the match is weak. A row's size may be missing; if present it is once, few, many or a size class.

abundance: few; v_gene: TRBV20-1; d_gene: -; j_gene: TRBJ2-4; CDR3aa: CSALTPFLTKNIQYF; CDR3nt: TGCAGTGCCCTGACTCCATTTCTTACCAAAAACATTCAGTACTTC
abundance: many; v_gene: TRBV9; d_gene: -; j_gene: TRBJ2-7; CDR3aa: CASSVGLSYEQYF; CDR3nt: TGTGCCAGCAGCGTAGGCCTTTCCTACGAGCAGTACTTC
abundance: -; v_gene: TRBV4-3; d_gene: TRBD1; j_gene: TRBJ2-1; CDR3aa: CASKGAPGNEQFF; CDR3nt: TGCGCCAGCAAGGGGGCCCCAGGTAATGAGCAGTTCTTC
abundance: once; v_gene: TRBV28; d_gene: TRBD2; j_gene: TRBJ2-7; CDR3aa: CASSPGLAGGLAYEQYF; CDR3nt: TGTGCCAGCAGTCCGGGACTAGCGGGAGGGCTAGCCTACGAGCAGTACTTC
abundance: -; v_gene: TRBV3-1; d_gene: -; j_gene: TRBJ1-2; CDR3aa: CASSPSRRYGYTF; CDR3nt: TGTGCCAGCAGCCCTTCCAGACGCTATGGCTACACCTTC
abundance: once; v_gene: TRBV5-1; d_gene: -; j_gene: TRBJ2-5; CDR3aa: CASSRRRANEQYF; CDR3nt: TGCGCCAGCAGCCGACGCCGGGCTAATGAGCAGTACTTC
abundance: few; v_gene: TRBV6-2/TRBV6-3; d_gene: -; j_gene: TRBJ1-5; CDR3aa: CASSRTGRGDQPQHF; CDR3nt: TGTGCCAGCAGTCGCACCGGAAGGGGGGATCAGCCCCAGCATTTT
abundance: few; v_gene: TRBV15; d_gene: -; j_gene: TRBJ1-2; CDR3aa: CATSRDRGGSGYTF; CDR3nt: TGTGCCACCAGCAGAGATCGGGGAGGGTCTGGCTACACCTTC
abundance: -; v_gene: TRBV12-3/TRBV12-4; d_gene: -; j_gene: TRBJ2-1; CDR3aa: CASSSALGTSLSYNEQFF; CDR3nt: TGTGCCAGCAGTTCCGCCCTTGGCACGTCCCTCTCCTACAATGAGCAGTTCTTC
abundance: -; v_gene: TRBV5-1; d_gene: TRBD1; j_gene: TRBJ1-1; CDR3aa: CASSWGQGVRLSEAFF; CDR3nt: TGCGCCAGCAGCTGGGGACAGGGGGTGAGGTTGTCTGAAGCTTTCTTT
abundance: many; v_gene: TRBV4-2; d_gene: -; j_gene: TRBJ2-5; CDR3aa: CASSGEPARGQETQYF; CDR3nt: TGTGCCAGCAGCGGCGAGCCCGCTAGGGGACAAGAGACCCAGTACTTC
abundance: few; v_gene: TRBV5-1; d_gene: -; j_gene: TRBJ2-3; CDR3aa: CASSSMTGTDTQYF; CDR3nt: TGCGCCAGCAGCTCTATGACAGGCACAGATACGCAGTATTTT
abundance: -; v_gene: TRBV5-1; d_gene: -; j_gene: TRBJ2-7; CDR3aa: CASSDQGGSYNEQYF; CDR3nt: TGCGCCAGCAGTGATCAAGGTGGCTCCTACAATGAGCAGTACTTC
abundance: -; v_gene: TRBV15; d_gene: -; j_gene: TRBJ2-5; CDR3aa: CATSRDVTETQYF; CDR3nt: TGTGCCACCAGCAGAGATGTAACCGAGACCCAGTACTTC
abundance: -; v_gene: TRBV12-3/TRBV12-4; d_gene: -; j_gene: TRBJ1-1; CDR3aa: CASRLRTEAFF; CDR3nt: TGTGCCAGCAGGCTAAGGACTGAAGCTTTCTTT
abundance: -; v_gene: TRBV6-5; d_gene: -; j_gene: TRBJ2-1; CDR3aa: CASSYSSQSSYNEQFF; CDR3nt: TGTGCCAGCAGTTACTCATCCCAGAGCTCCTACAATGAGCAGTTCTTC
abundance: -; v_gene: TRBV7-8; d_gene: TRBD2; j_gene: TRBJ2-3; CDR3aa: CASSPVGLAGTDTQYF; CDR3nt: TGTGCCAGCAGCCCAGTGGGACTAGCGGGCACAGATACGCAGTATTTT
abundance: -; v_gene: TRBV20-1; d_gene: TRBD2; j_gene: TRBJ2-5; CDR3aa: CSQRGAEETQYF; CDR3nt: TGCAGTCAGCGGGGGGCGGAAGAGACCCAGTACTTC
abundance: -; v_gene: TRBV5-5; d_gene: -; j_gene: TRBJ2-3; CDR3aa: CASSPGWGTDAQYF; CDR3nt: TGTGCCAGCAGCCCAGGATGGGGCACAGATGCGCAGTATTTT
abundance: few; v_gene: TRBV6-1; d_gene: -; j_gene: TRBJ1-4; CDR3aa: CASTGHWGANEKLFF; CDR3nt: TGTGCCAGCACCGGACACTGGGGGGCTAATGAAAAACTGTTTTTT
abundance: -; v_gene: TRBV4-1; d_gene: TRBD2; j_gene: TRBJ2-1; CDR3aa: CASSQVHFSGGAYNEQFF; CDR3nt: TGCGCCAGCAGCCAAGTCCATTTTAGCGGGGGGGCCTACAATGAGCAGTTCTTC
abundance: -; v_gene: TRBV2; d_gene: -; j_gene: TRBJ1-6; CDR3aa: CASCAAGLQSSPLHF; CDR3nt: TGTGCCAGCTGCGCTGCGGGCCTACAAAGTTCACCCCTCCACTTT
abundance: once; v_gene: TRBV6-2/TRBV6-3; d_gene: TRBD1; j_gene: TRBJ2-2; CDR3aa: CASSYGGQATGELFF; CDR3nt: TGTGCCAGCAGTTATGGCGGACAGGCCACCGGGGAGCTGTTTTTT
abundance: -; v_gene: TRBV24-1; d_gene: -; j_gene: TRBJ2-5; CDR3aa: CATSDLTGLAGSFYNEQYF; CDR3nt: TGTGCCACCAGTGATTTGACGGGTCTCGCCGGGAGTTTTTACAATGAGCAGTACTTC
abundance: -; v_gene: TRBV7-9; d_gene: -; j_gene: TRBJ1-6; CDR3aa: CASSVGQIANSPLHF; CDR3nt: TGTGCCAGCAGCGTCGGACAAATTGCTAATTCACCCCTCCACTTT
abundance: -; v_gene: TRBV20-1; d_gene: TRBD1; j_gene: TRBJ2-7; CDR3aa: CSYAKLQGAGYEQYF; CDR3nt: TGCAGTTACGCTAAACTTCAGGGGGCGGGCTACGAGCAGTACTTC
abundance: -; v_gene: TRBV5-6; d_gene: -; j_gene: TRBJ2-1; CDR3aa: CASRETGWNDNEQFF; CDR3nt: TGTGCCAGCAGGGAAACCGGGTGGAACGACAATGAGCAGTTCTTC
abundance: few; v_gene: TRBV20-1; d_gene: TRBD2; j_gene: TRBJ2-1; CDR3aa: CSARVTSDEQFF; CDR3nt: TGCAGTGCTAGGGTGACTAGCGATGAGCAGTTCTTC
abundance: -; v_gene: TRBV7-2; d_gene: TRBD2; j_gene: TRBJ2-1; CDR3aa: CASSNSRGAGGNNEQFF; CDR3nt: TGTGCCAGCTCAAATAGCCGGGGAGCGGGGGGCAACAATGAGCAGTTCTTC
abundance: few; v_gene: TRBV4-3; d_gene: -; j_gene: TRBJ2-5; CDR3aa: CASSPSIAEETQYF; CDR3nt: TGCGCCAGCAGCCCAAGCATTGCTGAAGAGACCCAGTACTTC
abundance: -; v_gene: TRBV6-2/TRBV6-3; d_gene: -; j_gene: TRBJ2-7; CDR3aa: CASSSAGTSRHEQYF; CDR3nt: TGTGCCAGCAGTTCGGCCGGCACTAGTCGGCACGAGCAGTACTTC